The source of this T cell receptor (beta chain) is a study of T cell changes during pregnancy in multiple sclerosis. V was clipped by 6 bases and J by 4 bases; unmatched bases: 10. The CDR3 totals 16 residues. Germline assignment: CDR1 MNHNY and CDR2 SVGAGI (reference sequence). Repertoires were generated with immunoSEQ multiplex PCR, while TCRdb's copy carries only in-frame clones and drops some. The sample lists roughly 110,000 clones, about nine tenths occurring once. The material was peripheral blood, obtained in the third trimester of pregnancy. The source is a female donor in good health, enrolled as a control in a pregnancy study. This sequence joins TRBV6-6 and TRBJ2-3, with 10 bases lining up with TRBD1. The CDR3 sequence: CASRNNPGQGPDTQYF. The CDR3 DNA reads TGTGCCAGCAGGAACAATCCGGGACAGGGGCCAGATACGCAGTATTTT.